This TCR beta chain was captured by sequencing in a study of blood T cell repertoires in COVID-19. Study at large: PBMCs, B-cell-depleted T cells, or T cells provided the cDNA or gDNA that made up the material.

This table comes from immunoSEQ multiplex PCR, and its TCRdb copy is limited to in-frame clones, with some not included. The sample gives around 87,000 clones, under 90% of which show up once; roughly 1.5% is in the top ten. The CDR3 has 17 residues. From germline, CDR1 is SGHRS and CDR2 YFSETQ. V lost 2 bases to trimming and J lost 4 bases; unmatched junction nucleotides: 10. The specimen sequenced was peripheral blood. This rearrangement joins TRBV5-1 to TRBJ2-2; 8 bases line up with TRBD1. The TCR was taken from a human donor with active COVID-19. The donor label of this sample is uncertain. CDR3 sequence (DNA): TGCGCCAGCAGCTTTAACCCTAGAGGACAGGGCACCGGGGAGCTGTTTTTT. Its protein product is CASSFNPRGQGTGELFF.